This entry lists 18 T cell receptor beta chains sequenced from one sample in a study of T cell responses to AZD1222 COVID-19 vaccine. Profiling relied on immunoSEQ multiplex PCR, and the TCRdb table lists in-frame clones only, not all of them. The repertoire holds around 31,000 clones, with roughly nine tenths as singletons. The sequencing here drew on peripheral blood, taken on day 0 of AZD1222 vaccination. All receptors derive from an adult in good health.

The chain uses TRBV29-1 and TRBJ2-2; D uncertain. The ends were cut back, 4 bases at V and 0 bases at J, with 6 bases in the middle. The CDR3 has 13 residues. Germline V gives CDR1 SQVTM, CDR2 ANQGSEA. CDR3 DNA sequence: TGCAGCGTTGGAACTTCGAACACCGGGGAGCTGTTTTTT. Encoded protein: CSVGTSNTGELFF.

This rearrangement joins TRBV7-9 to TRBJ1-3, with D maybe TRBD1 (6 bases). The CDR3 is 15 residues long. V was shortened by 1 base and J by 4 bases, with 11 bases between the two germline ends. Germline-derived CDR1 and CDR2 are SEHNR and FQNEAQ (reference sequence). CDR3: CASSLEGGPGNTIYF. CDR3 DNA sequence: TGTGCCAGCAGCTTAGAGGGGGGCCCAGGAAACACCATATATTTT.

The chain combines TRBV19 with TRBJ2-1, with TRBD1 matching 11 bases. CDR3 size: 16 residues. V gave up 3 bases and J gave up 7 bases; unmatched junction bases: 8. Per the germline V gene, CDR1 is LNHDA and CDR2 is SQIVND (reference sequence). As DNA, the CDR3 is TGTGCCAGTAGTATCATCGTTGGACAGGGGGCTAATGAGCAGTTCTTC. Translation: CASSIIVGQGANEQFF.

By sample fraction, this clone is large. The chain links TRBV5-5 to TRBJ1-1; the D is unclear. Germline-derived CDR1 and CDR2 are SGHKS and YYEKEE (reference sequence). Between the trimmed V and J ends, which lost 2 bases and 2 bases, there was a span of 1 base. This CDR3 comprises 11 residues. The CDR3 region is CASSLNTEAFF. DNA of the CDR3: TGTGCCAGCAGCTTAAACACTGAAGCTTTCTTT.

The chain's CDR3 is CASSQGSGELFF. The CDR3 coding sequence is TGTGCCAGCAGCCAGGGTTCCGGGGAGCTGTTTTTT. This chain uses TRBV3-1 (or the pseudogene TRBV3-2) with TRBJ2-2; D call uncertain. Deletions cut 3 bases from V and 6 bases from J, with 5 bases between. This CDR3 has 12 residues. Per the germline V gene, CDR1 is LGHDT and CDR2 is YNNKEL (reference sequence).

The chain combines TRBV29-1 with TRBJ1-1; D uncertain. Germline lookup yields CDR1 SQVTM and CDR2 ANQGSEA. The CDR3 contains 14 residues. V gave up 2 bases and J gave up 0 bases, with 10 bases separating them. The CDR3 coding sequence is TGCAGCGTTGAAAGGCGGCGGATGAACACTGAAGCTTTCTTT. Residues: CSVERRRMNTEAFF.

This CDR3 is CASSLDTWNTEAFF. The CDR3 bases are TGCGCCAGCAGCCTGGATACCTGGAACACTGAAGCTTTCTTT. The J gene is TRBJ1-1, the V gene TRBV5-1; D is ambiguous. Looked up from germline, CDR1 is SGHRS and CDR2 is YFSETQ. The CDR3 runs to 14 residues. Deletions cut 4 bases from V and 1 base from J, with 11 bases between.

The chain joins TRBV13 to TRBJ2-7; 7 bases line up with TRBD1. Germline loops: CDR1 PRHDT, CDR2 FYEKMQ (reference sequence). With 5 bases clipped from V and 2 bases from J, the junction kept 9 bases outside the gene matches. This CDR3 has 15 amino acids. The CDR3, as DNA: TGTGCCAGCAGCCCGACCGGACAGGCCCCCTACGAGCAGTACTTC. This translates into CASSPTGQAPYEQYF.

The CDR3 sequence is CASSLAPRNEQYF. The CDR3 nucleotides are TGTGCCAGCAGCTTAGCGCCCAGAAACGAGCAGTACTTC. The V call is TRBV7-2, the J call TRBJ2-7; D unresolved. Trimming shortened V by 0 bases and J by 5 bases, and 8 bases separated the two germline ends. CDR1 SGHTA and CDR2 FQGNSA come from the germline V gene. The CDR3 covers 13 residues.

J is TRBJ2-5 and V is TRBV7-2; 7 bases map to TRBD1. CDR3 length equals 13 residues. In germline, CDR1 is SGHTA, CDR2 FQGNSA. V dropped 6 bases and J dropped 4; count of bases not matched to a gene: 5. CDR3 coding DNA: TGTGCCAGCAGTAAGACAGGGACAGAGACCCAGTACTTC. Encoded protein: CASSKTGTETQYF.

The chain has TRBV19 and TRBJ1-1; 11 positions match TRBD1. With V trimmed by 10 bases and J by 4 bases, 11 bases remained unmatched. The CDR3 contains 15 residues. Germline loops: CDR1 LNHDA, CDR2 SQIVND (reference sequence). CDR3 loop: CATQKTGTGGTEAFF. As DNA, the CDR3 is TGTGCCACTCAAAAGACCGGGACAGGGGGCACTGAAGCTTTCTTT.

The chain combines TRBV4-3 with TRBJ1-4; D is ambiguous. Germline lookup yields CDR1 LGHNA and CDR2 YSLEER. The germline V and J ends were trimmed by 3 bases and 7 bases, with 15 bases remaining between them. The CDR3 sequence is 15 residues long. The CDR3 region has the DNA TGCGCCAGCAGCCAGTATTCCAAGGGTGGTGAAAAACTGTTTTTT. The encoded protein is CASSQYSKGGEKLFF.

The chain joins TRBV2 to TRBJ1-2; D gene uncertain. The CDR3 extends over 12 amino acids. Germline CDR1 SNHLY, CDR2 FYNNEI. V lost 7 bases and J lost 4, with 10 bases in between. The CDR3 coding sequence is TGTGCCAGCACCTCAGAGGTCTATGGCTACACCTTC. Translation gives CASTSEVYGYTF.

This chain links TRBV5-1 with TRBJ2-2, with D possibly being TRBD1 or TRBD2 (5 bases each). Per the germline V gene, CDR1 is SGHRS and CDR2 is YFSETQ. Trimming removed 2 bases from V and 4 bases from J, with 9 bases in between. There are 14 residues in the CDR3. The CDR3 here is CASSLSGATGELFF. CDR3 nucleotides: TGCGCCAGCAGCTTATCCGGGGCCACCGGGGAGCTGTTTTTT. Looking up the rest from reference TRBV5-1 and TRBJ2-2 gives the full variable domain: KAGVTQTPRYLIKTRGQQVTLSCSPISGHRSVSWYQQTPGQGLQFLFEYFSETQRNKGNFPGRFSGRQFSNSRSEMNVSTLELGDSALYLCASSLSGATGELFFGEGSRLTVL.

The chain couples TRBV27 to TRBJ1-2, with D hard to call. V shed 2 bases and J shed 3 bases, with 13 bases lying between them. The length of the CDR3 is 15 residues. CDR1 MNHEY and CDR2 SMNVEV come from the germline V gene (reference sequence). The CDR3: CASSLGGRQHYGYTF. CDR3 coding DNA: TGTGCCAGCAGTTTAGGTGGGCGCCAGCACTATGGCTACACCTTC.

The chain carries TRBV4-3 and TRBJ2-6; D possibly corresponds to TRBD1 (5 bases). This CDR3 comprises 17 residues. Germline CDR1 and CDR2: LGHNA and YSLEER. Trimming left V 5 bases short and J 1 base short, with 15 bases between. This chain's CDR3 is CASSKRTTGSGANVLTF. The DNA of the CDR3 is TGCGCCAGCAGCAAGAGGACAACTGGGTCTGGGGCCAACGTCCTGACTTTC.

The rearrangement joins TRBV28 to TRBJ1-6; D is ambiguous. V gave up 7 bases and J gave up 7 bases, with 11 bases separating them. CDR1 is MDHEN and CDR2 is SYDVKM in the germline V gene. The CDR3 has 13 residues. CDR3: CASNPTANSPLHF. DNA of the CDR3: TGTGCCAGCAATCCAACGGCGAATTCACCCCTCCACTTT.

The V gene is TRBV12-3 or TRBV12-4, the J gene TRBJ2-7, with no clear D. CDR3 length equals 12 residues. Deletions cut 8 bases from V and 2 bases from J, with 10 bases between. CDR3 amino acids: CASLGRAYEQYF. Here the CDR3 DNA reads TGTGCCAGCCTAGGACGGGCCTACGAGCAGTACTTC.